The 26 T cell receptor beta chains below were found in one sample sequenced in a study of blood T cell repertoires in COVID-19. Repertoires were generated with immunoSEQ multiplex PCR, while TCRdb's copy carries only in-frame clones and drops some. The sample holds roughly 250,000 clones, 88% seen once. Sequencing input: peripheral blood. The receptors were gathered from a man in his 60s who had recovered from COVID-19.

The rearrangement links TRBV3-1 (or the pseudogene TRBV3-2) to TRBJ1-1; D possibly corresponds to TRBD1 (6 bases). The CDR3 is 14 amino acids. CDR1 and CDR2 from the germline V gene are LGHDT and YNNKEL (reference sequence). Trimming shortened V by 2 bases and J by 4 bases, and 11 bases separated the two germline ends. DNA of the CDR3: TGTGCCAGCAGCCAATTGAGGACAGCCACTGAAGCTTTCTTT. This sequence encodes CASSQLRTATEAFF.

CDR3 sequence (DNA): TGTGCCAGCAGCCATTGGACTAGCGGGGGCCCCTTCGTAGATACGCAGTATTTT. Protein: CASSHWTSGGPFVDTQYF. V usage is TRBV3-1 (or the pseudogene TRBV3-2) and J usage is TRBJ2-3, with TRBD2 matching 13 bases. The trim removed 3 bases at V and 5 bases at J, leaving 11 bases unmatched. The CDR3 is 18 residues long. Germline values: CDR1 LGHDT, CDR2 YNNKEL (reference sequence).

The rearrangement joins TRBV5-1 to TRBJ1-1, with 7 bases lining up with TRBD1. The CDR3 consists of 18 residues. The germline CDR1 and CDR2 sequences are SGHRS and YFSETQ. J was trimmed by 3 bases and V by 1 base; bases with no gene match: 15. The DNA of the CDR3 is TGCGCCAGCAGCTTGAATGGGGGCACACAGGGGAGATACACTGAAGCTTTCTTT. Its protein is CASSLNGGTQGRYTEAFF.

The chain combines TRBV2 with TRBJ2-7, with D tentatively TRBD2 (6 bases). This CDR3 is 12 amino acids long. Germline V CDR1 and CDR2: SNHLY, FYNNEI. V was clipped by 6 bases and J by 7 bases, with 13 bases between them. The CDR3: CASSVLREEQYF. The CDR3 nucleotides are TGTGCCAGCAGCGTACTCCGGGAGGAGCAGTACTTC.

This chain connects TRBV9 to TRBJ2-7; 9 bases line up with TRBD2. Germline V gene lookup returns CDR1 SGDLS and CDR2 YYNGEE. V shed 3 bases and J 0 bases; nucleotides not matched to a gene: 4. This CDR3 contains 15 residues. CDR3 sequence reads: CASSGSSGDSYEQYF. Written as DNA, the CDR3 is TGTGCCAGCAGCGGTTCTAGCGGGGACTCCTACGAGCAGTACTTC.

The chain uses TRBV25-1 and TRBJ1-6; no clear D. This CDR3 has 15 residues. Germline V gives CDR1 MGHDK, CDR2 SYGVNS. V lost 4 bases to trimming and J lost 6 bases, with 13 bases between them. The CDR3 region is CASSALSGVNSPLHF. CDR3 DNA: TGTGCCAGCAGTGCTTTAAGCGGGGTTAATTCACCCCTCCACTTT.

The chain employs TRBV7-2 and TRBJ1-6; D is uncertain. V was pared by 1 base and J by 7 bases, with 11 bases between. The length of the CDR3 is 15 residues. CDR1 and CDR2 (germline): SGHTA, FQGNSA. CDR3 sequence (DNA): TGTGCCAGCAGCTTAGGAAGTAGAACCAATTCACCCCTCCACTTT. Translation gives CASSLGSRTNSPLHF.

The CDR3 nucleotides read TGTGCCAGCAGCTTCGCTAGCGGGGTCTCCTACGAGCAGTACTTC. It codes for CASSFASGVSYEQYF. The chain carries TRBV7-9 and TRBJ2-7; 9 positions match TRBD2. This CDR3 region has 15 residues. Germline V CDR1 and CDR2: SEHNR, FQNEAQ (reference sequence). V was clipped by 3 bases and J by 0 bases; unmatched bases: 3.

The J gene is TRBJ1-6, the V gene TRBV11-2, with 8 nucleotides matching TRBD1. The junction had 12 bases not matched to a gene; V was cut back by 5 bases and J by 6 bases. Germline-derived CDR1 and CDR2 are SGHAT and FQNNGV. This CDR3 has 17 residues. CDR3 in amino acids: CASSTRHGDRSNSPLHF. CDR3 DNA: TGTGCCAGCAGCACAAGACACGGGGACAGGAGTAATTCACCCCTCCACTTT.

The gene calls are TRBV6-2 or TRBV6-3 and TRBJ2-2; 10 bases are shared with TRBD1. V gave up 2 bases and J gave up 5 bases; unmatched junction bases: 2. The CDR3 length is 15 residues. Germline V CDR1 and CDR2: MNHEY, SVGEGT. CDR3 DNA: TGTGCCAGCAGTTACGGGACAGGGGAGACCGGGGAGCTGTTTTTT. This gives the protein CASSYGTGETGELFF.

The V call is TRBV19, the J call TRBJ1-3; a possible D gene is TRBD1 (6 bases). Deletions cut 8 bases from V and 0 bases from J, with 14 bases between. The CDR3 runs to 15 residues. Looked up from germline, CDR1 is LNHDA and CDR2 is SQIVND (reference sequence). Here the CDR3 reads CASEDSLYSGNTIYF. The CDR3 nucleotides read TGTGCCAGTGAGGACAGCCTTTACTCTGGAAACACCATATATTTT.

The V and J genes are TRBV4-1 and TRBJ1-1; D unclear. Per germline, CDR1 MGHRA and CDR2 YSYEKL. V was pared by 1 base and J by 11 bases, with 17 bases between. This CDR3 has 14 amino acids. For the CDR3, the DNA is TGCGCCAGCAGCCAAGTTAGTCGGGATAAAGTGGCTTTCTTT. Translation: CASSQVSRDKVAFF.

The chain employs TRBV2 and TRBJ1-2, with 8 bases that match TRBD1. V lost 6 bases to trimming and J lost 8 bases; unmatched junction nucleotides: 8. There are 13 residues in the CDR3. Germline V gene lookup returns CDR1 SNHLY and CDR2 FYNNEI. Here the CDR3 DNA reads TGTGCCAGCAGGACAGGGGTCTTAACCGGCTACACCTTC. This translates into CASRTGVLTGYTF.

This clone turned up a few times. The chain links TRBV19 to TRBJ1-2; TRBD1 might be the D (5 bases). This CDR3 is 16 amino acids long. Germline CDR1 reads LNHDA; CDR2 reads SQIVND (reference sequence). Trimming removed 6 bases from V and 5 bases from J, with 22 bases in between. The CDR3 reads CASSANQPFGGYGYTF. The DNA for the CDR3 is TGTGCCAGTAGCGCTAACCAGCCCTTTGGGGGGTATGGCTACACCTTC.

This chain links TRBV29-1 with TRBJ2-7; tentatively, D is TRBD2 (6 bases). This CDR3 comprises 13 residues. V lost 4 bases and J lost 5, with 15 bases in between. CDR1 is SQVTM and CDR2 is ANQGSEA in the germline V gene. CDR3 DNA sequence: TGCAGCGTTGCGCCGGGAGCGGTCAACGAGCAGTACTTC. It encodes CSVAPGAVNEQYF.

V usage is TRBV7-2 and J usage is TRBJ1-2; D may be TRBD1 (5 bases). Trimming stripped 2 bases from V and 4 bases from J, with 17 bases between. The germline CDR1 and CDR2 sequences are SGHTA and FQGNSA. The CDR3 consists of 16 residues. The CDR3 loop reads CASSLSPDGASYGYTF. The CDR3 coding sequence is TGTGCCAGCAGCTTATCCCCCGATGGGGCATCCTATGGCTACACCTTC.

This clone was recorded once. The DNA of the CDR3 is TGTGCCAGCAGCTTAGTGGGGGGCTCCTACAATGAGCAGTTCTTC. This encodes CASSLVGGSYNEQFF. J is TRBJ2-1 and V is TRBV7-3, with D possibly being TRBD2 (6 bases). The germline gives CDR1 SGHTA, CDR2 FQGTGA. The CDR3 runs 15 residues. V lost 2 bases to trimming and J lost 0 bases, with 8 bases between them.

The rearrangement joins TRBV6-4 to TRBJ2-7; 7 bases fit TRBD1. The CDR3 consists of 15 residues. V gave up 8 bases and J gave up 0 bases; unmatched junction bases: 10. Germline V gene lookup returns CDR1 MRHNA and CDR2 SNTAGT. The DNA for the CDR3 is TGTGCCAGCCAAACCCAACAGGGGAGCTCCTACGAGCAGTACTTC. Its translation is CASQTQQGSSYEQYF.

The rearrangement uses TRBV30 and TRBJ1-5; 7 bases are a match to TRBD1. Germline V gene sequence: CDR1 GTSNPN, CDR2 SVGIG (reference sequence). The CDR3 contains 13 residues. The V segment lost 0 bases and the J segment 8 bases; nucleotides outside the gene matches: 4. CDR3 in DNA: TGTGCCTGGAGTGTAGAGGGGGCCAAGCCCCAGCATTTT. Translated: CAWSVEGAKPQHF.

The genes are TRBV5-1 and TRBJ1-2; 8 bases align to TRBD1. The CDR3 runs to 14 residues. Germline V lookup: CDR1 SGHRS, CDR2 YFSETQ. V was pared by 4 bases and J by 4 bases, with 6 bases of the junction left unmatched. The CDR3 spells CASSSEGQAYGYTF. The CDR3 DNA sequence: TGCGCCAGCAGCAGCGAGGGACAGGCCTATGGCTACACCTTC.

V and J are TRBV13 and TRBJ2-7; the match to TRBD1 covers 8 bases. Germline V gene data show CDR1 as PRHDT and CDR2 as FYEKMQ (reference sequence). V trimming: 5 bases; J trimming: 0 bases; junction bases outside the gene matches: 9. The CDR3 consists of 16 residues. The CDR3 bases are TGTGCCAGCAGCGGATTCGGGACAGGTGACTCCTACGAGCAGTACTTC. It is translated as CASSGFGTGDSYEQYF.

This clone was observed once. The chain has TRBV6-5 and TRBJ2-5; TRBD2 aligns across 13 bases. The length of the CDR3 is 15 residues. The germline CDR1 and CDR2 sequences are MNHEY and SVGAGI. V dropped 6 bases and J dropped 4; count of bases not matched to a gene: 5. The CDR3 here is CASRLGLAGLETQYF. For the CDR3, the DNA is TGTGCCAGCAGACTGGGACTAGCGGGGTTAGAGACCCAGTACTTC.

The V gene is TRBV5-1, the J gene TRBJ1-1; 10 nucleotides match TRBD1. The CDR3 is 13 residues long. The germline gives CDR1 SGHRS, CDR2 YFSETQ. V was pared by 0 bases and J by 10 bases, with 3 bases of the junction left unmatched. The CDR3 loop reads CASSLGQGASAFF. The CDR3 DNA sequence: TGCGCCAGCAGCTTGGGACAGGGGGCGTCAGCTTTCTTT.

The chain recombines TRBV6-2 or TRBV6-3 with TRBJ2-1; 15 bases are a match to TRBD2. J lost 9 bases, V lost 2 bases, and 5 bases had no gene match. The CDR3 is 16 residues long. CDR1 and CDR2 from the germline V gene are MNHEY and SVGEGT. The CDR3 DNA is TGTGCCAGCAGTTACGGACTAGCGGGGGGGGCAAGTGAGCAGTTCTTC. Encoded protein: CASSYGLAGGASEQFF.

The V gene is TRBV5-6, the J gene TRBJ1-5; D unclear. The CDR3 is 13 amino acids. CDR1 is SGHDT and CDR2 is YYEEEE in the germline V gene. The ends were cut back, 2 bases at V and 3 bases at J, with 6 bases in the middle. The CDR3 region is CASSFGANQPQHF. The CDR3 DNA reads TGTGCCAGCAGCTTCGGAGCCAATCAGCCCCAGCATTTT.

The gene calls are TRBV7-8 and TRBJ1-3; 8 bases map to TRBD1. The germline V gene has CDR1 SGHVS and CDR2 FQNEAQ. There are 16 residues in the CDR3. The trim removed 5 bases at V and 3 bases at J, leaving 9 bases unmatched. The CDR3 reads CASSIWQGASGNTIYF. The CDR3 bases are TGTGCCAGCAGCATCTGGCAGGGGGCTAGTGGAAACACCATATATTTT.